This note documents a single T cell receptor (beta chain) sequence. This sample stems from a study of blood T cell repertoires in COVID-19. The CDR3 totals 14 residues. Trimming pared 0 bases from V and 6 bases from J, leaving 9 bases between. Germline CDR1 reads SGHRS; CDR2 reads YFSETQ. Repertoires were generated with immunoSEQ multiplex PCR, while TCRdb's copy carries only in-frame clones and drops some. The profile shows some 130,000 clones, roughly 82% of them singletons. V is TRBV5-1 and J is TRBJ1-4, with no clear D. Input material: peripheral blood. This clonotype was obtained from a man of 80 years or more with acute or convalescent COVID-19. The CDR3: CASSLDASDEKLFF. The CDR3 bases are TGCGCCAGCAGCTTGGATGCCAGCGATGAAAAACTGTTTTTT. The whole variable domain, remainder taken from reference TRBV5-1 and TRBJ1-4, is KAGVTQTPRYLIKTRGQQVTLSCSPISGHRSVSWYQQTPGQGLQFLFEYFSETQRNKGNFPGRFSGRQFSNSRSEMNVSTLELGDSALYLCASSLDASDEKLFFGSGTQLSVL.